This TCR beta chain was recovered during a study of blood T cell repertoires in COVID-19. The wider study: Acute and convalescent COVID-19 samples came from the United States, Italy and Spain.

Per the authors' pipeline: Nucleated cell counts were estimated from reference gene primer amplification. Some clones are missing from TCRdb's copy, which holds only in-frame ones; the method was immunoSEQ multiplex PCR. The D gene and trimming were derived from the DNA, and the V and J assignments and clone size from that table. The sample yields about 48,000 clones, 80% to 90% seen once. This clone was observed a single time. The CDR3 extends over 16 amino acids. Germline assignment: CDR1 SGDLS and CDR2 YYNGEE. Trimming removed 1 base from V and 4 bases from J; junction bases left unmatched: 9. The TCR comes from a woman older than 75 with acute or convalescent COVID-19. The chain is built from TRBV9 and TRBJ1-1, with 8 bases lining up with TRBD1. The sequenced sample consisted of peripheral blood. DNA for the CDR3: TGTGCCAGCAGCGTAAACCCCCAGGGGGCTGGCACTGAAGCTTTCTTT. It encodes CASSVNPQGAGTEAFF. The variable domain in full, with the rest retrieved from reference TRBV9 and TRBJ1-1, is DSGVTQTPKHLITATGQRVTLRCSPRSGDLSVYWYQQSLDQGLQFLIQYYNGEERAKGNILERFSAQQFPDLHSELNLSSLELGDSALYFCASSVNPQGAGTEAFFGQGTRLTVV.